Each of the 27 T cell receptor beta chains below was sequenced from the same sample in a study of T cell responses to AZD1222 COVID-19 vaccine. Clones were read by immunoSEQ multiplex PCR, and TCRdb kept only the in-frame ones, dropping some. The sample holds 130,000 or so clones, more than 85% seen once. This specimen was peripheral blood, taken on day 0 of MenACWY control vaccination. These receptors all come from an adult in good health.

This clone came up once. The V gene is TRBV19, the J gene TRBJ2-7, with TRBD2 matching over 9 bases. The V gene's germline CDR1 is LNHDA and CDR2 SQIVND (reference sequence). The CDR3 is made up of 15 amino acids. V was pared by 5 bases and J by 2 bases, with 7 bases of the junction left unmatched. This CDR3 reads CASSPLRGGPYEQYF. CDR3 DNA: TGTGCCAGTAGTCCATTGCGGGGGGGCCCCTACGAGCAGTACTTC.

The rearrangement links TRBV6-4 to TRBJ1-2, with a tentative D call TRBD1 (5 bases). V shed 2 bases and J shed 2 bases, with 9 bases lying between them. CDR1 and CDR2 (germline): MRHNA, SNTAGT. The CDR3 extends over 14 amino acids. CDR3 in amino acids: CASSDEAGNYGYTF. The CDR3 nucleotides are TGTGCCAGCAGTGACGAGGCAGGGAACTATGGCTACACCTTC.

V gene TRBV3-1 (or the pseudogene TRBV3-2) combines with J gene TRBJ1-1; D unresolved. Trimming took 0 bases from V and 5 from J, leaving 10 bases between them. This CDR3 has 14 amino acids. From germline, CDR1 is LGHDT and CDR2 YNNKEL (reference sequence). The CDR3 protein is CASSQDKSGTEAFF. DNA of the CDR3: TGTGCCAGCAGCCAAGATAAATCTGGGACTGAAGCTTTCTTT.

This chain uses TRBV27 with TRBJ2-7, with 7 bases matching TRBD1. Germline lookup yields CDR1 MNHEY and CDR2 SMNVEV (reference sequence). CDR3 size: 13 residues. V shed 2 bases and J 6 bases; nucleotides not matched to a gene: 4. For the CDR3, the DNA is TGTGCCAGCAGTTTAAAGACAGGGCGCGAGCAGTACTTC. Protein: CASSLKTGREQYF.

The rearrangement uses TRBV6-6 and TRBJ2-1; 7 nucleotides align to TRBD2. The germline gives CDR1 MNHNY, CDR2 SVGAGI (reference sequence). V gave up 5 bases and J gave up 1 base; unmatched junction bases: 5. The CDR3 sequence is 15 residues long. The CDR3, as DNA: TGTGCCAGCAGTAGAGGACTAGGTTCCTACAATGAGCAGTTCTTC. This sequence encodes CASSRGLGSYNEQFF.

This chain connects TRBV3-1 (or the pseudogene TRBV3-2) to TRBJ2-7; D remains unclear. Trimming took 1 base from V and 6 from J, leaving 16 bases between them. This CDR3 contains 15 residues. Germline lookup yields CDR1 LGHDT and CDR2 YNNKEL (reference sequence). As DNA, the CDR3 is TGTGCCAGCAGCCAAGCTTCTTTGAGTTGGCGCGAGCAGTACTTC. Encoded protein: CASSQASLSWREQYF.

With respect to this clone: The same CDR3 also results from other DNA sequences found in this sample. The V call is TRBV5-1, the J call TRBJ2-5, with unresolved D. V was pared by 0 bases and J by 2 bases, with 5 bases between. This CDR3 has 13 residues. Germline V gene sequence: CDR1 SGHRS, CDR2 YFSETQ. CDR3 DNA sequence: TGCGCCAGCAGCTTGGGACCTCAAGAGACCCAGTACTTC. Translating it yields CASSLGPQETQYF.

The chain uses TRBV12-3 or TRBV12-4 and TRBJ2-1; TRBD1 might be the D (6 bases). Trimming pared 6 bases from V and 10 bases from J, leaving 16 bases between. The CDR3 is 13 amino acids. The CDR3 DNA follows: TGTGCCAGCAGGCCCAGTGGGGGCAGAGAGCAGTTCTTC. Translation: CASRPSGGREQFF.

The rearrangement joins TRBV3-1 (or the pseudogene TRBV3-2) to TRBJ1-2; a possible D gene is TRBD1 (6 bases). Germline assignment: CDR1 LGHDT and CDR2 YNNKEL (reference sequence). This CDR3 has 15 residues. V gave up 0 bases and J gave up 4 bases, with 12 bases separating them. CDR3 region: CASSQEGAGVYGYTF. The CDR3 DNA follows: TGTGCCAGCAGCCAAGAAGGGGCAGGGGTCTATGGCTACACCTTC.

The rearrangement uses TRBV5-4 and TRBJ1-6; D may be TRBD1 (6 bases). This CDR3 has 15 residues. Trimming pared 2 bases from V and 5 bases from J, leaving 11 bases between. Germline lookup yields CDR1 SGHNT and CDR2 YYREEE (reference sequence). This CDR3 is CASSLTGQHNSPLHF. CDR3 DNA sequence: TGTGCCAGCAGCTTAACTGGACAGCATAATTCACCCCTCCACTTT. The complete variable domain, with remaining parts taken from reference TRBV5-4 and TRBJ1-6, reads ETGVTQSPTHLIKTRGQQVTLRCSSQSGHNTVSWYQQALGQGPQFIFQYYREEENGRGNFPPRFSGLQFPNYSSELNVNALELDDSALYLCASSLTGQHNSPLHFGNGTRLTVT.

The genes are TRBV28 and TRBJ1-3; D not resolved. The CDR3 runs 14 residues. Germline CDR1 MDHEN, CDR2 SYDVKM. The V gene lost 2 bases and the J gene lost 0 bases, with 5 bases spanning the gap. CDR3 DNA: TGTGCCAGCAGTTTACCTATCTCTGGAAACACCATATATTTT. It translates to CASSLPISGNTIYF.

The V and J genes are TRBV7-9 and TRBJ1-6; 9 bases match TRBD1. The CDR3 extends over 15 amino acids. After removal of 5 bases from V and 7 bases from J, the junction contained 6 bases not matched to a gene. Germline V CDR1 and CDR2: SEHNR, FQNEAQ (reference sequence). CDR3 sequence reads: CASSPRGQGNSPLHF. The CDR3 coding sequence is TGTGCCAGCAGCCCGAGGGGACAGGGCAATTCACCCCTCCACTTT.

J is TRBJ2-1 and V is TRBV13; TRBD1 agrees at 9 bases. From germline, CDR1 is PRHDT and CDR2 FYEKMQ (reference sequence). There are 16 residues in the CDR3. V was pared by 4 bases and J by 3 bases, with 7 bases of the junction left unmatched. Here the CDR3 reads CASSSSTGGIYNEQFF. CDR3 DNA: TGTGCCAGCAGCTCCTCCACAGGGGGCATCTACAATGAGCAGTTCTTC.

This clone has only one observation. V and J are TRBV6-1 and TRBJ1-1; weak D call: TRBD1 (5 bases). Germline lookup yields CDR1 MNHNS and CDR2 SASEGT. Trimming shortened V by 2 bases and J by 2 bases, and 15 bases separated the two germline ends. This CDR3 has 16 residues. The CDR3 region is CASSERVRTPNTEAFF. CDR3 DNA: TGTGCCAGCAGTGAAAGAGTAAGGACACCTAACACTGAAGCTTTCTTT.

This chain links TRBV2 with TRBJ1-1; D not certain. V shed 4 bases and J shed 5 bases, with 11 bases lying between them. The length of the CDR3 is 13 residues. CDR1 is SNHLY, CDR2 FYNNEI, per germline. CDR3 in DNA: TGTGCCAGCAGTGTTTTTAGGGATACTGAAGCTTTCTTT. It specifies CASSVFRDTEAFF.

Here the CDR3 reads CASSRGGPYEQYF. In DNA form, the CDR3 reads TGTGCCAGCAGTCGTGGGGGGCCCTACGAGCAGTACTTC. The rearrangement links TRBV6-2 or TRBV6-3 to TRBJ2-7; D might be TRBD1 or TRBD2, each matching 6 bases. The length of the CDR3 is 13 residues. CDR1 MNHEY and CDR2 SVGEGT come from the germline V gene. The germline V and J ends were trimmed by 5 bases and 2 bases, with 10 bases remaining between them.

The chain employs TRBV7-2 and TRBJ1-6; tentative D call: TRBD1 (6 bases). The CDR3 length is 17 residues. Germline CDR1 and CDR2: SGHTA and FQGNSA. V was trimmed by 5 bases and J by 8 bases, leaving 22 bases between them. In nucleotides, the CDR3 is TGTGCCAGCAGCAGTTTCATGGACAGCGCAACCCATTCACCCCTCCACTTT. Protein sequence: CASSSFMDSATHSPLHF.

The V and J genes are TRBV13 and TRBJ1-1; D unresolved. Deletions cut 2 bases from V and 1 base from J, with 5 bases between. The CDR3 spans 13 residues. The germline gives CDR1 PRHDT, CDR2 FYEKMQ (reference sequence). The CDR3 DNA reads TGTGCCAGCAGCTTATACGGGAACACTGAAGCTTTCTTT. It encodes CASSLYGNTEAFF. Supplemented by reference TRBV13 and TRBJ1-1, the full variable domain reads AAGVIQSPRHLIKEKRETATLKCYPIPRHDTVYWYQQGPGQDPQFLISFYEKMQSDKGSIPDRFSAQQFSDYHSELNMSSLELGDSALYFCASSLYGNTEAFFGQGTRLTVV.

The rearrangement uses TRBV9 and TRBJ2-7; D may correspond to TRBD1 or TRBD2 (6 bases each). Germline V lookup: CDR1 SGDLS, CDR2 YYNGEE. Trimming left V 6 bases short and J 4 bases short, with 20 bases between. The length of the CDR3 is 15 residues. The CDR3 loop is CASTSGVGAGYEQYF. Here the CDR3 DNA reads TGTGCCAGCACCTCAGGGGTGGGCGCGGGGTACGAGCAGTACTTC.

This chain uses TRBV5-1 with TRBJ2-3, with 11 bases that match TRBD1. Germline CDR1 and CDR2: SGHRS and YFSETQ. The CDR3 consists of 16 residues. J gave up 3 bases and V 4 bases, and 7 bases lay outside the gene matches. CDR3 nucleotide sequence: TGCGCCAGCAGCGCCCGGGACAGGGGGTGGACAGATACGCAGTATTTT. This codes for CASSARDRGWTDTQYF.

The V gene is TRBV2, the J gene TRBJ1-2; tentatively, D is TRBD1 (5 bases). Germline V gene sequence: CDR1 SNHLY, CDR2 FYNNEI. V was pared by 2 bases and J by 3 bases, with 10 bases between. This CDR3 comprises 14 residues. CDR3 coding DNA: TGTGCCAGCAGTGAACAACAGGATTACTATGGCTACACCTTC. Its translation is CASSEQQDYYGYTF.

This clone has only one observation. The rearrangement joins TRBV15 to TRBJ1-1; D is uncertain. Germline-derived CDR1 and CDR2 are LNHNV and YYDKDF (reference sequence). The CDR3 has 14 residues. Trimming stripped 1 base from V and 1 base from J, with 7 bases between. The CDR3 DNA reads TGTGCCACCAGCAGAGTTAGACGGAACACTGAAGCTTTCTTT. This gives the protein CATSRVRRNTEAFF.

The chain has TRBV5-5 and TRBJ2-7, with D perhaps matching TRBD2 (5 bases). The length of the CDR3 is 13 residues. V lost 7 bases to trimming and J lost 1 base, with 12 bases between them. Germline V lookup: CDR1 SGHKS, CDR2 YYEKEE (reference sequence). The DNA of the CDR3 is TGTGCCAGCGGCCCTCGGGGTTCCTACGAGCAGTACTTC. Protein: CASGPRGSYEQYF.

The chain is built from TRBV13 and TRBJ1-1; 9 positions match TRBD1. The CDR3 runs 16 residues. The germline CDR1 and CDR2 sequences are PRHDT and FYEKMQ (reference sequence). V was clipped by 3 bases and J by 4 bases; unmatched bases: 9. The CDR3 here is CASSFKSTGGSTEAFF. In DNA, the CDR3 is TGTGCCAGCAGCTTTAAATCGACAGGGGGTAGCACTGAAGCTTTCTTT.

The genes are TRBV6-5 and TRBJ2-1, with TRBD1 matching 7 bases. Germline V gene sequence: CDR1 MNHEY, CDR2 SVGAGI. Trimming at V came to 6 bases and at J to 4 bases, leaving 6 bases not matched to a gene. This CDR3 spans 14 amino acids. The CDR3 spells CASRGPGQYNEQFF. CDR3 DNA sequence: TGTGCCAGCAGGGGCCCGGGACAGTACAATGAGCAGTTCTTC.

The chain is built from TRBV3-1 (or the pseudogene TRBV3-2) and TRBJ1-1, with 10 bases that match TRBD1. The CDR3 runs 16 residues. V lost 3 bases to trimming and J lost 6 bases; unmatched junction nucleotides: 10. Germline lookup yields CDR1 LGHDT and CDR2 YNNKEL (reference sequence). For the CDR3, the DNA is TGTGCCAGCAGCCAGAGGCTGGGACAGGGGTGGCCTGAAGCTTTCTTT. Amino acids: CASSQRLGQGWPEAFF.

This sequence joins TRBV6-5 and TRBJ2-1; D not resolved. CDR1 and CDR2 from the germline V gene are MNHEY and SVGAGI. This CDR3 is built from 13 residues. V was shortened by 3 bases and J by 5 bases, with 8 bases between the two germline ends. CDR3 protein: CASSYPRNNEQFF. Written as DNA, the CDR3 is TGTGCCAGCAGTTATCCGAGGAACAATGAGCAGTTCTTC.